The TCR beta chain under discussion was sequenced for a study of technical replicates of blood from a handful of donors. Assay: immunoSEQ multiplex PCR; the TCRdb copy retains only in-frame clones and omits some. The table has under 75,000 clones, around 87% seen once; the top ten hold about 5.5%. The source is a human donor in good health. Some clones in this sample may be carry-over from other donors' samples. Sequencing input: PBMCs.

CDR3 sequence reads: CASSPDLAGSYEQYF. CDR3 sequence (DNA): TGTGCCAGCAGTCCCGATCTAGCGGGTAGCTACGAGCAGTACTTC. The genes are TRBV6-5 and TRBJ2-7; 8 bases line up with TRBD2. After removal of 5 bases from V and 3 bases from J, the junction contained 9 bases not matched to a gene. CDR3 size: 15 residues. The germline gives CDR1 MNHEY, CDR2 SVGAGI.